These T cell receptor beta chains were read from a single sample in a study of blood T cell repertoires in COVID-19. The table came from immunoSEQ multiplex PCR; TCRdb's copy has only in-frame clones and leaves some out. The repertoire holds about 140,000 clones, with around three quarters as singletons. Material: peripheral blood. The receptors were gathered from a man aged 45-65 years with acute or convalescent COVID-19. CDR3s include the opening cysteine and the closing phenylalanine or tryptophan. The order of the fields is V gene, clone size, D gene, J gene, CDR3 protein, CDR3 DNA. The D gene is left open where the match is weak. Not all rows give a size; the values are once, few, many and, for expanded clones, a class.

V: TRBV5-1
size: .
D: .
J: TRBJ2-7
CDR3: CASSFEPSAGEQYF
DNA: TGCGCCAGCAGCTTTGAGCCTTCAGCAGGCGAGCAGTACTTC

V: TRBV24-1
size: .
D: TRBD1
J: TRBJ2-2
CDR3: CATSDPAIRDRGLSGELFF
DNA: TGTGCCACCAGTGACCCTGCGATCCGGGACAGGGGGCTGTCCGGGGAGCTGTTTTTT

V: TRBV5-1
size: .
D: .
J: TRBJ2-2
CDR3: CASSLVPSPNTGELFF
DNA: TGCGCCAGCAGCTTGGTACCCAGTCCGAACACCGGGGAGCTGTTTTTT

V: TRBV24-1
size: .
D: TRBD1
J: TRBJ1-5
CDR3: CAAPGGGQPQHF
DNA: TGTGCCGCTCCAGGGGGCGGTCAGCCCCAGCATTTT

V: TRBV29-1
size: few
D: TRBD1
J: TRBJ1-2
CDR3: CSVGTGVWDGYTF
DNA: TGCAGCGTTGGAACAGGGGTTTGGGATGGCTACACCTTC

V: TRBV10-3
size: .
D: TRBD1
J: TRBJ2-1
CDR3: CAISETPGTGYNEQFF
DNA: TGTGCCATCAGTGAGACCCCCGGGACAGGGTACAATGAGCAGTTCTTC

V: TRBV30
size: .
D: .
J: TRBJ2-6
CDR3: CAWSFPGLYGPGANVLTF
DNA: TGTGCCTGGAGTTTTCCGGGACTCTATGGTCCTGGGGCCAACGTCCTGACTTTC

V: TRBV15
size: .
D: TRBD1
J: TRBJ1-6
CDR3: CATSREVTGGNSPLHF
DNA: TGTGCCACCAGCAGAGAAGTAACAGGGGGGAATTCACCCCTCCACTTT

V: TRBV7-3
size: .
D: TRBD1
J: TRBJ2-1
CDR3: CASSDWTGTGENEQFF
DNA: TGTGCCAGCAGCGACTGGACCGGGACAGGGGAGAATGAGCAGTTCTTC

V: TRBV7-8
size: few
D: .
J: TRBJ2-5
CDR3: CASSFRGRQGEVTQYF
DNA: TGTGCCAGCAGCTTTAGGGGGCGCCAGGGGGAGGTGACCCAGTACTTC

V: TRBV5-1
size: .
D: TRBD1
J: TRBJ2-3
CDR3: CASSSSTGGSDTQYF
DNA: TGCGCCAGCAGCTCCTCCACAGGGGGCTCCGATACGCAGTATTTT

V: TRBV24-1
size: .
D: .
J: TRBJ2-3
CDR3: CATSDSPDRQDTQYF
DNA: TGTGCCACCAGTGATTCTCCCGACAGGCAAGATACGCAGTATTTT

V: TRBV2
size: .
D: TRBD1
J: TRBJ2-2
CDR3: CASRGQGGPTGELFF
DNA: TGTGCCAGCAGGGGACAGGGAGGTCCCACCGGGGAGCTGTTTTTT

V: TRBV4-2
size: .
D: .
J: TRBJ1-1
CDR3: CASSQSGMNTEAFF
DNA: TGTGCCAGCAGCCAATCAGGGATGAACACTGAAGCTTTCTTT

V: TRBV19
size: .
D: .
J: TRBJ1-2
CDR3: CASSIDRGIGYTF
DNA: TGTGCCAGTAGTATAGATCGGGGGATCGGCTACACCTTC

V: TRBV6-1
size: once
D: .
J: TRBJ1-5
CDR3: CASSGTQGGLSNQPQHF
DNA: TGTGCCAGCAGTGGGACACAGGGCGGGCTCAGCAATCAGCCCCAGCATTTT

V: TRBV9
size: .
D: .
J: TRBJ1-1
CDR3: CASSVGGGDTEAFF
DNA: TGTGCCAGCAGCGTAGGGGGCGGCGACACTGAAGCTTTCTTT

V: TRBV10-2
size: .
D: TRBD1
J: TRBJ1-2
CDR3: CASSGGTGTNYGYTF
DNA: TGCGCCAGCAGTGGGGGGACAGGGACGAACTATGGCTACACCTTC

V: TRBV11-3
size: .
D: TRBD2
J: TRBJ2-1
CDR3: CASSPGLAGGLDNEQFF
DNA: TGTGCCAGCAGCCCTGGACTAGCGGGGGGGCTGGACAATGAGCAGTTCTTC

V: TRBV5-1
size: .
D: TRBD1
J: TRBJ1-1
CDR3: CASSLVGDSYTEAFF
DNA: TGCGCCAGCAGCTTGGTGGGGGACAGCTACACTGAAGCTTTCTTT

V: TRBV5-5
size: .
D: TRBD1
J: TRBJ1-1
CDR3: CASSPGGSTEAFF
DNA: TGTGCCAGCAGCCCAGGGGGGAGCACTGAAGCTTTCTTT

V: TRBV30
size: .
D: .
J: TRBJ1-3
CDR3: CARAAVTGNTIYF
DNA: TGTGCCCGCGCGGCAGTAACTGGAAACACCATATATTTT

V: TRBV5-1
size: .
D: TRBD1
J: TRBJ2-2
CDR3: CASTPTGGMTTGELFF
DNA: TGCGCCAGCACCCCGACAGGGGGCATGACCACCGGGGAGCTGTTTTTT

V: TRBV24-1
size: .
D: .
J: TRBJ2-1
CDR3: CATSDLFGGGGEQFF
DNA: TGTGCCACCAGTGACCTATTTGGGGGCGGAGGTGAGCAGTTCTTC

V: TRBV7-8
size: .
D: TRBD2
J: TRBJ2-3
CDR3: CASSLGSGGTDTQYF
DNA: TGTGCCAGCAGCTTAGGGAGCGGGGGGACAGATACGCAGTATTTT

V: TRBV12-3/TRBV12-4
size: .
D: .
J: TRBJ1-3
CDR3: CASSWGAGNTIYF
DNA: TGTGCCAGCAGTTGGGGGGCTGGAAACACCATATATTTT

V: TRBV10-3
size: .
D: .
J: TRBJ2-7
CDR3: CAISGARLEQYF
DNA: TGTGCCATCAGTGGCGCCCGCCTAGAGCAGTACTTC

V: TRBV5-4
size: many
D: TRBD2
J: TRBJ2-3
CDR3: CASSRGTSGGEADTQYF
DNA: TGTGCCAGCAGTCGCGGGACTAGCGGGGGAGAAGCAGATACGCAGTATTTT

V: TRBV7-8
size: few
D: TRBD1
J: TRBJ1-5
CDR3: CASSLTDRGNQPQHF
DNA: TGTGCCAGCAGCTTAACGGACAGGGGCAATCAGCCCCAGCATTTT

V: TRBV30
size: once
D: TRBD1
J: TRBJ2-7
CDR3: CAWSVNRGWWQYF
DNA: TGTGCCTGGAGTGTGAACAGGGGTTGGTGGCAGTACTTC

V: TRBV6-2/TRBV6-3
size: once
D: TRBD1
J: TRBJ1-2
CDR3: CASSPDRERGYTF
DNA: TGTGCCAGCAGTCCCGACAGGGAGCGTGGCTACACCTTC

V: TRBV6-5
size: .
D: .
J: TRBJ1-2
CDR3: CASSPRQEDGYTF
DNA: TGTGCCAGCAGTCCCCGACAGGAGGATGGCTACACCTTC

V: TRBV12-5
size: .
D: .
J: TRBJ1-6
CDR3: CASGRDFSPLHF
DNA: TGTGCTAGTGGGCGGGACTTTTCACCCCTCCACTTT

V: TRBV12-3/TRBV12-4
size: .
D: TRBD2
J: TRBJ2-2
CDR3: CASSPGLAGELFF
DNA: TGTGCCAGCAGCCCCGGACTAGCCGGGGAGCTGTTTTTT

V: TRBV24-1
size: .
D: .
J: TRBJ1-1
CDR3: CATSVPGATEAFF
DNA: TGTGCCACCAGTGTTCCGGGAGCCACTGAAGCTTTCTTT

V: TRBV18
size: .
D: TRBD1
J: TRBJ1-3
CDR3: CASSPPDRDGNTIYF
DNA: TGTGCCAGCTCACCACCCGACAGGGATGGAAACACCATATATTTT

V: TRBV2
size: .
D: .
J: TRBJ1-6
CDR3: CASRETVSASPLHF
DNA: TGTGCCAGCAGAGAGACAGTGTCGGCCTCACCCCTCCACTTT

V: TRBV7-9
size: .
D: TRBD1
J: TRBJ1-1
CDR3: CASSPTGGLTEAFF
DNA: TGTGCCAGCAGCCCAACAGGGGGTTTGACTGAAGCTTTCTTT

V: TRBV10-3
size: .
D: .
J: TRBJ2-1
CDR3: CATRSGDTFNNEQFF
DNA: TGTGCCACCCGCAGCGGGGACACTTTTAACAATGAGCAGTTCTTC

V: TRBV2
size: .
D: .
J: TRBJ1-1
CDR3: CASSQGRTEAFF
DNA: TGTGCCAGCAGTCAGGGGCGGACTGAAGCTTTCTTT

V: TRBV7-8
size: once
D: .
J: TRBJ2-2
CDR3: CASSLLYGGNTGELFF
DNA: TGTGCCAGCAGCTTATTATACGGGGGTAACACCGGGGAGCTGTTTTTT

V: TRBV13
size: once
D: TRBD2
J: TRBJ2-7
CDR3: CASSLVPSGSYEQYF
DNA: TGTGCCAGCAGCTTAGTCCCTAGCGGCTCCTACGAGCAGTACTTC

V: TRBV7-8
size: few
D: TRBD1
J: TRBJ1-1
CDR3: CASSLVGTGSNTEAFF
DNA: TGTGCCAGCAGCTTAGTTGGGACAGGGAGTAACACTGAAGCTTTCTTT

V: TRBV25-1
size: .
D: TRBD1
J: TRBJ1-1
CDR3: CASMGQGAVAEAFF
DNA: TGTGCCAGCATGGGACAGGGGGCAGTTGCTGAAGCTTTCTTT

V: TRBV2
size: many
D: TRBD2
J: TRBJ2-2
CDR3: CASRGRGANTGELFF
DNA: TGTGCCAGCCGGGGGAGGGGTGCGAACACCGGGGAGCTGTTTTTT

V: TRBV7-9
size: .
D: .
J: TRBJ1-2
CDR3: CASSSGEGGPGYGYTF
DNA: TGTGCCAGCAGCTCCGGGGAGGGGGGACCGGGTTATGGCTACACCTTC

V: TRBV12-3/TRBV12-4
size: .
D: TRBD1
J: TRBJ1-1
CDR3: CASRAGQGGRAFF
DNA: TGTGCCAGCAGAGCCGGACAGGGTGGACGAGCTTTCTTT

V: TRBV14
size: .
D: .
J: TRBJ1-2
CDR3: CASSQVVGGGYGYTF
DNA: TGTGCCAGCAGCCAAGTGGTTGGGGGCGGCTATGGCTACACCTTC